Sequencing of this T cell receptor (beta chain) was carried out in a study of blood T cell repertoires in COVID-19. Study-level background: PBMCs, B-cell-depleted T cells, or T cells were the source of the cDNA or gDNA that made up the material.

Clones were sequenced by immunoSEQ multiplex PCR, and TCRdb holds only the in-frame ones, with some missing. The sample shows about 160,000 clones, approximately 79% of them seen only once. Seattle researchers signed up patients amid active infection and tracked them longitudinally. V lost 4 bases, J lost 1 base, and 13 bases lay in between. CDR1 is LGHDT, CDR2 YNNKEL, per germline (reference sequence). The CDR3 spans 15 residues. This chain links TRBV3-1 (or the pseudogene TRBV3-2) with TRBJ1-1; tentatively, D is TRBD1 (5 bases). The TCR sequence derives from a woman aged 40 to 49 with COVID-19, enrolled during active disease. Sample: peripheral blood. DNA of the CDR3: TGTGCCAGCAGCCCCTTTCTAACAGGGAACACTGAAGCTTTCTTT. Residues: CASSPFLTGNTEAFF.